A selection of T cell receptor beta chains follows, all from one sample in a study of T-cell memory formation after mild COVID-19. Each CDR3 protein gets one entry after TCRdb re-called the 5' RACE reads with MiXCR. Of about 200,000 distinct CDR3 sequences detected, 9.5% appear once; the ten largest clones hold approximately 3.3%. The specimen sequenced was PBMCs or a T cell subset sorted from them (not recorded which). These receptors all stem from a man between 18 and 35 years old who had mild COVID-19 (a few samples of this study predate the infection). Cell type and time point are not known. Each CDR3 is given with its conserved first and last residue. Fields, in order: J gene, clone size, V gene, D gene, CDR3 protein, CDR3 DNA. A D gene is named only where the DNA matches it firmly. Size values are once, few and many counts, or a class for expanded clones, and some rows have none.

J: TRBJ2-1; size: .; V: TRBV7-9; D: TRBD2; CDR3: CASSLAPGGREQFF; DNA: TGTGCCAGCAGCTTAGCCCCGGGAGGCAGGGAGCAGTTCTTC
J: TRBJ1-1; size: few; V: TRBV9; D: .; CDR3: CASSVDRLNTEAFF; DNA: TGTGCCAGCAGCGTTGACAGGCTGAACACTGAAGCTTTCTTT
J: TRBJ1-2; size: few; V: TRBV19; D: .; CDR3: CASSTRSGGYTF; DNA: TGTGCCAGTAGTACCAGGAGTGGTGGCTACACCTTC
J: TRBJ2-1; size: .; V: TRBV7-9; D: .; CDR3: CASSLARRAYNEQFF; DNA: TGTGCCAGCAGCTTGGCCCGACGGGCTTACAATGAGCAGTTCTTC
J: TRBJ1-4; size: many; V: TRBV20-1; D: .; CDR3: CSASRQAEKLFF; DNA: TGCAGTGCTAGCAGACAGGCTGAAAAACTGTTTTTT
J: TRBJ2-1; size: few; V: TRBV10-3; D: TRBD2; CDR3: CAITSSGYNEQFF; DNA: TGTGCCATCACATCTAGCGGTTACAATGAGCAGTTCTTC
J: TRBJ2-3; size: many; V: TRBV7-8; D: TRBD2; CDR3: CASSSAGGITDTQYF; DNA: TGTGCCAGCAGCTCAGCGGGGGGGATCACAGATACGCAGTATTTT
J: TRBJ2-1; size: many; V: TRBV4-3; D: .; CDR3: CASSLQEPYNEQFF; DNA: TGCGCCAGCAGCCTCCAGGAGCCCTACAATGAGCAGTTCTTC
J: TRBJ2-3; size: .; V: TRBV27; D: TRBD2; CDR3: CASSFVAGVDTQYF; DNA: TGTGCCAGCAGTTTCGTAGCGGGGGTGGATACGCAGTATTTT
J: TRBJ1-4; size: .; V: TRBV5-1; D: .; CDR3: CASSLAEGVRTHEKLFF; DNA: TGCGCCAGCAGCTTGGCCGAAGGTGTCAGAACTCATGAAAAACTGTTTTTT
J: TRBJ1-4; size: few; V: TRBV20-1; D: TRBD1; CDR3: CSARGRGLNEKLFF; DNA: TGCAGTGCTAGGGGTAGGGGGCTGAATGAAAAACTGTTTTTT